This T cell receptor (beta chain) stems from a study of cytomegalovirus exposure and HLA in healthy donors. The overall study: From donors who were HLA-typed, an early data release held 80 million to 95 million unique TCRs.

The CDR3 extends over 13 amino acids. Germline V gives CDR1 SQVTM, CDR2 ANQGSEA. PCR used 60 Vbeta primers and 13 Jbeta primers. The data were produced by immunoSEQ multiplex PCR, yet TCRdb's version contains in-frame clones alone and is incomplete. The data contain hundreds of thousands of clones, approximately 80% of them singletons. The chain is built from TRBV29-1 and TRBJ2-5; maybe TRBD1 (5 bases). With the DNA end fitting TRBJ2-7 better, the J assignment may be wrong. The source of this sequence is a girl under 10 years old in good health and CMV-seronegative. The sequenced sample was PBMCs. CDR3 loop: CSVVSGNAYEQYF. In nucleotides, the CDR3 is TGCAGCGTTGTATCAGGGAATGCCTACGAGCAGTACTTC.